This entry describes one T cell receptor beta chain. No antigen is known for it. This sample is part of a study of cytomegalovirus exposure and HLA in healthy donors. Primers: 60 Vbeta forward and 13 Jbeta reverse. Here immunoSEQ multiplex PCR was the method, and the copy in TCRdb shows in-frame clones only, minus some. The sample shows fewer than 110,000 clones, less than 80% of them seen only once. Findings and limits, study-wide: A previous analysis found most TCR beta V segments productive roughly 87% or roughly 30% of the time.

Source material: PBMCs. This receptor was obtained from a man aged 30 to 39 in good health and CMV-seronegative.

CDR3 protein: CASSLDRVGYGYTF. In DNA, the CDR3 is TGCGCCAGCAGCTTGGATCGGGTGGGCTATGGCTACACCTTC. The chain is built from TRBV5-1 and TRBJ1-2, with D uncertain. V was clipped by 0 bases and J by 4 bases, with 10 bases between them. In germline, CDR1 is SGHRS, CDR2 YFSETQ. This CDR3 region has 14 residues. Looking up the rest from reference TRBV5-1 and TRBJ1-2 gives the full variable domain: KAGVTQTPRYLIKTRGQQVTLSCSPISGHRSVSWYQQTPGQGLQFLFEYFSETQRNKGNFPGRFSGRQFSNSRSEMNVSTLELGDSALYLCASSLDRVGYGYTFGSGTRLTVV.